This T cell receptor (beta chain) was identified during a study of cytomegalovirus exposure and HLA in healthy donors. PCR was performed using 60 Vbeta and 13 Jbeta primers. Clones were read by immunoSEQ multiplex PCR, and TCRdb kept only the in-frame ones, dropping some. In the table there are about 200,000 clones, approximately 70% of which are singletons. Trimming stripped 6 bases from V and 2 bases from J, with 22 bases between. Germline V gene sequence: CDR1 MGHRA, CDR2 YSYEKL. This CDR3 is 17 amino acids long. The J gene is TRBJ1-1, the V gene TRBV4-1, with D perhaps matching TRBD1 (6 bases). The TCR originated in a man aged 35-49 years in good health and CMV-seropositive. The material sequenced was PBMCs. The CDR3 sequence is CASSHGGMRGLNTEAFF. CDR3 nucleotide sequence: TGCGCCAGCAGTCATGGAGGCATGCGGGGGCTTAACACTGAAGCTTTCTTT.